The next 17 T cell receptor beta chains were all read from a single sample in a study of graft-versus-host responses after intestinal transplantation. Sequencing was performed with immunoSEQ multiplex PCR; in TCRdb, only in-frame clones are kept and a portion is missing. This repertoire shows 75,000 to 100,000 clones, about nine tenths found once; its top ten account for roughly a sixth. The specimen was PBMCs, collected 453 days after intestinal transplant. Every receptor here comes from a human patient who received an intestinal transplant, so some T cells may come from the graft donor.

This chain joins TRBV10-3 and TRBJ1-1; the match to TRBD1 covers 8 bases. After removal of 5 bases from V and 2 bases from J, the junction contained 7 bases not matched to a gene. The CDR3 spans 15 residues. In germline, CDR1 is ENHRY, CDR2 SYGVKD. The CDR3 DNA is TGTGCCATCAGTCCCGGGACAGGACCCAACACTGAAGCTTTCTTT. Translation gives CAISPGTGPNTEAFF.

This chain links TRBV19 with TRBJ1-1; D possibly corresponds to TRBD1 (5 bases). The ends were cut back, 8 bases at V and 1 base at J, with 14 bases in the middle. Per germline, CDR1 LNHDA and CDR2 SQIVND (reference sequence). The CDR3 is 14 residues long. This CDR3 reads CASAQGPSNTEAFF. The CDR3 nucleotides read TGTGCCAGTGCCCAGGGACCCTCGAACACTGAAGCTTTCTTT.

The chain uses TRBV21-1 and TRBJ2-5; the D call in the table, TRBD2, was not verified against the DNA. TRBV21-1 is given as a pseudogene. The CDR3 spans 11 residues. The DNA of the CDR3 is TGTGCCAGCAGCAATCCGGAGACCCAGTACTTC. Its translation: CASSNPETQYF.

V gene TRBV5-6 combines with J gene TRBJ1-2; D unclear. The CDR3 is made up of 12 amino acids. Germline CDR1 and CDR2: SGHDT and YYEEEE. The V and J ends lost 2 bases and 13 bases respectively, with 15 bases between them. For the CDR3, the DNA is TGTGCCAGCAGCTTATCTAGGGATTCTGGCACCTTC. The encoded protein is CASSLSRDSGTF.

This chain connects TRBV5-5 to TRBJ1-6, with a weak D call TRBD1 (5 bases). The CDR3 runs to 18 residues. The germline V gene has CDR1 SGHKS and CDR2 YYEKEE (reference sequence). Trimming took 1 base from V and 9 from J, leaving 23 bases between them. CDR3 coding DNA: TGTGCCAGCAGCTTGTCCCCGAGGGGCCCGTTTGGTTTTTCACCCCTCCACTTT. As protein: CASSLSPRGPFGFSPLHF. The whole variable domain, filled in from reference TRBV5-5 and TRBJ1-6, reads DAGVTQSPTHLIKTRGQQVTLRCSPISGHKSVSWYQQVLGQGPQFIFQYYEKEERGRGNFPDRFSARQFPNYSSELNVNALLLGDSALYLCASSLSPRGPFGFSPLHFGNGTRLTVT.

The J gene is TRBJ1-5, the V gene TRBV12-5; D might be TRBD1 (5 bases). This CDR3 is built from 15 residues. In germline, CDR1 is LGHNT, CDR2 FRNRAP. The ends were cut back, 3 bases at V and 5 bases at J, with 14 bases in the middle. The DNA of the CDR3 is TGTGCTAGTGGTTTTGGCAGGGAGTTCGATCAGCCCCAGCATTTT. Amino acids: CASGFGREFDQPQHF.

The rearrangement uses TRBV4-2 and TRBJ1-1; tentatively, D is TRBD1 (6 bases). Deletions cut 4 bases from V and 7 bases from J, with 22 bases between. Germline CDR1 is LGHNA and CDR2 is YNFKEQ. The CDR3 totals 16 residues. CDR3 residues: CASSPRLGGLEVEAFF. The CDR3, as DNA: TGTGCCAGCAGCCCCCGATTGGGGGGGCTCGAGGTTGAAGCTTTCTTT.

The V gene is TRBV13, the J gene TRBJ1-4; D is perhaps TRBD1 (6 bases). Per the germline V gene, CDR1 is PRHDT and CDR2 is FYEKMQ (reference sequence). The V gene lost 4 bases and the J gene lost 5 bases, with 11 bases spanning the gap. The CDR3 totals 14 residues. CDR3 sequence: CASSYYTGNEKLFF. CDR3 nucleotides: TGTGCCAGCAGCTACTATACAGGGAATGAAAAACTGTTTTTT. Full variable domain (rest looked up from reference TRBV13 and TRBJ1-4): AAGVIQSPRHLIKEKRETATLKCYPIPRHDTVYWYQQGPGQDPQFLISFYEKMQSDKGSIPDRFSAQQFSDYHSELNMSSLELGDSALYFCASSYYTGNEKLFFGSGTQLSVL.

This clone was detected once. The genes are TRBV7-9 and TRBJ1-3; D may be TRBD1 (6 bases). The CDR3 consists of 15 residues. Germline V gives CDR1 SEHNR, CDR2 FQNEAQ (reference sequence). V lost 2 bases to trimming and J lost 0 bases, with 8 bases between them. The CDR3 is CASSLTGYSGNTIYF. The CDR3 DNA follows: TGTGCCAGCAGCTTAACAGGGTACTCTGGAAACACCATATATTTT.

This chain links TRBV11-1 with TRBJ1-6, with 9 nucleotides matching TRBD1. Germline V gene data show CDR1 as SGHAT and CDR2 as FQDESV (reference sequence). The J segment lost 8 bases and the V segment lost 5 bases, leaving 1 base of the junction unmatched. CDR3 size: 13 residues. CDR3 DNA sequence: TGTGCCAGCAGCCGGGACAGGGATTCACCCCTCCACTTT. Encoded protein: CASSRDRDSPLHF.

The chain combines TRBV7-8 with TRBJ1-6, with 8 nucleotides matching TRBD1. The germline V gene encodes CDR1 SGHVS and CDR2 FQNEAQ. The J segment lost 10 bases and the V segment lost 6 bases, leaving 5 bases of the junction unmatched. CDR3 size: 13 residues. As DNA, the CDR3 is TGTGCCAGCAGGACAGGGGAAGACTCACCCCTCCACTTT. It is translated as CASRTGEDSPLHF.

V is TRBV5-8 and J is TRBJ1-5, with D perhaps matching TRBD1 (5 bases). Per the germline V gene, CDR1 is SGHTS and CDR2 is YDEGEE. CDR3 size: 14 residues. The V gene lost 6 bases and the J gene lost 1 base, with 11 bases spanning the gap. The CDR3 loop is CASTSRGSNQPQHF. Here the CDR3 DNA reads TGTGCCAGCACCAGTCGGGGGAGCAATCAGCCCCAGCATTTT.

This sequence joins TRBV5-8 and TRBJ2-7, with D tentatively TRBD1 (5 bases). CDR1 SGHTS and CDR2 YDEGEE come from the germline V gene. The CDR3 consists of 14 residues. The germline V and J ends were trimmed by 5 bases and 7 bases, with 19 bases remaining between them. The CDR3 DNA sequence: TGTGCCAGCAGACACAGGACCGGTGGCCCGGAGCAGTACTTC. Protein product: CASRHRTGGPEQYF.

The chain uses TRBV7-3 and TRBJ1-4; D possibly corresponds to TRBD1 (6 bases). The germline V gene encodes CDR1 SGHTA and CDR2 FQGTGA. Deletions cut 8 bases from V and 1 base from J, with 8 bases between. The CDR3 is made up of 13 amino acids. CDR3 amino acids: CASLGQTNEKLFF. The CDR3 nucleotides are TGTGCCAGCCTGGGACAAACTAATGAAAAACTGTTTTTT.

The chain uses TRBV9 and TRBJ2-5; no firm D call. The DNA matches TRBJ2-7 better at its end, which makes the J call doubtful. This CDR3 is 15 amino acids long. Per germline, CDR1 SGDLS and CDR2 YYNGEE. CDR3 nucleotide sequence: TGTGCCAGCAGCCGATCCTCCACAAATACCTACGAGCAGTACTTC. Protein: CASSRSSTNTYEQYF.

CDR3 residues: CASTEGLYSNQPQHF. The CDR3, as DNA: TGTGCCAGCACTGAGGGGCTGTATAGCAATCAGCCCCAGCATTTT. The chain combines TRBV2 with TRBJ1-5, with a weak D call TRBD1 (5 bases). This CDR3 is 15 amino acids long. The V end was cut by 7 bases, the J end by 0 bases, with 13 bases between. Germline V lookup: CDR1 SNHLY, CDR2 FYNNEI.

V and J are TRBV9 and TRBJ1-1, with 7 bases fitting TRBD1. This CDR3 is built from 14 residues. Germline values: CDR1 SGDLS, CDR2 YYNGEE. The J segment lost 4 bases and the V segment lost 0 bases, leaving 3 bases of the junction unmatched. CDR3: CASSVGGGLTEAFF. The CDR3 DNA reads TGTGCCAGCAGCGTAGGAGGGGGCCTCACTGAAGCTTTCTTT.